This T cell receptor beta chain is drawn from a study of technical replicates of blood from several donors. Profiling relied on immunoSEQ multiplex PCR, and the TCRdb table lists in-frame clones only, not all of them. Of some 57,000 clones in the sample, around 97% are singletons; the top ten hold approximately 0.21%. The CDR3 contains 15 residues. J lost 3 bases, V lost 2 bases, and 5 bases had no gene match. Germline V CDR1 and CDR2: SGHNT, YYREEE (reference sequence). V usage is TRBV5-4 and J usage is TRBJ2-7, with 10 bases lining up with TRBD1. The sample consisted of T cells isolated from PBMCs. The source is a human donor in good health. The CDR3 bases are TGTGCCAGCAGCTTAGTCGGGACAGGGGACTACGAGCAGTACTTC. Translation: CASSLVGTGDYEQYF.